This TCR beta chain was found in a study of cytomegalovirus exposure and HLA in healthy donors. General observations from the study: The study put under 200 TCR beta chains on its list as cytomegalovirus-associated. Later on, a genetic analysis was performed. It linked a missense variant in DCLRE1C with V- and J-gene trimming of TCR beta. Reports state that TCR beta sequences accurately predicted most subjects' HLA-A and HLA-B alleles. CMV serostatus was the sole immune exposure data available.

The CDR3 length is 15 residues. Trimming took off 0 bases at V and 1 base at J, with 8 bases between the two ends. CDR1 and CDR2 (germline): SGHDT, YYEEEE. Primers included in the PCR were 60 Vbeta and 13 Jbeta primers. Some clones are missing from TCRdb's copy, which holds only in-frame ones; the method was immunoSEQ multiplex PCR. This table has over 80,000 clones, more than 60% appearing once. Note on this clone: Its antigen is not known.

Specimen: PBMCs. The rearrangement links TRBV5-6 to TRBJ1-3; D is undetermined. The sequence was obtained from a man in his 60s in good health and CMV-seropositive. CDR3 residues: CASSLERKSGNTIYF. The DNA of the CDR3 is TGTGCCAGCAGCTTGGAGAGGAAATCTGGAAACACCATATATTTT.